The 25 T cell receptor beta chains given below trace back to one sample, sequenced in a study of shared clonotypes between healthy human individuals. Libraries were prepared by immunoSEQ multiplex PCR; TCRdb keeps only in-frame clonotypes and omits some of them. The table records around 720,000 clones, around four fifths of them present only once. The sequenced sample was memory CD4+ T cells sorted from blood. The sample's subset: CD45RA-negative fraction. The source is a woman younger than 45 in good health.

This clone was detected only a few times. The CDR3 nucleotides read TGTGCCAGCACCGGACAGGCCAACACTGAAGCTTTCTTT. Amino acid sequence: CASTGQANTEAFF. The chain joins TRBV6-1 to TRBJ1-1; 7 bases align to TRBD1. Germline CDR1 MNHNS, CDR2 SASEGT. CDR3 length: 13 amino acids. After removal of 7 bases from V and 2 bases from J, the junction contained 4 bases not matched to a gene.

This clone has just one count. The chain has TRBV29-1 and TRBJ2-1; 7 bases line up with TRBD2. The CDR3 contains 16 residues. The trim removed 3 bases at V and 3 bases at J, leaving 11 bases unmatched. CDR1 SQVTM and CDR2 ANQGSEA come from the germline V gene. This chain's CDR3 is CSVDVTGTTYYNEQFF. The CDR3 DNA reads as TGCAGCGTTGATGTAACCGGGACTACCTACTACAATGAGCAGTTCTTC.

This clone was observed a handful of times. This chain connects TRBV7-2 to TRBJ1-1; D uncertain. V lost 5 bases to trimming and J lost 3 bases, with 10 bases between them. Germline assignment: CDR1 SGHTA and CDR2 FQGNSA. The CDR3 contains 13 residues. The CDR3 DNA reads as TGTGCCAGCAGCCCGTATGGGGACACTGAAGCTTTCTTT. Amino acids: CASSPYGDTEAFF.

The chain employs TRBV2 and TRBJ1-1; D is ambiguous. Looked up from germline, CDR1 is SNHLY and CDR2 is FYNNEI. This CDR3 has 17 amino acids. The V and J ends lost 8 bases and 0 bases respectively, with 22 bases between them. CDR3 in amino acids: CASLTQTGSLMNTEAFF. CDR3 sequence (DNA): TGTGCCAGCCTGACCCAGACGGGGTCCCTAATGAACACTGAAGCTTTCTTT.

The chain combines TRBV6-1 with TRBJ2-5, with D possibly being TRBD2 (7 bases). The CDR3 runs 14 residues. Trimming left V 6 bases short and J 4 bases short, with 15 bases between. Per the germline V gene, CDR1 is MNHNS and CDR2 is SASEGT. The CDR3 sequence: CASSLMGGRETQYF. The CDR3 nucleotides read TGTGCCAGCAGCCTGATGGGGGGGCGAGAGACCCAGTACTTC.

This clone has a handful of counts. Other DNA sequences in this sample translate to the same CDR3. The chain has TRBV6-1 and TRBJ1-5, with TRBD1 as a possible D gene (5 bases). Trimming removed 6 bases at V and 2 bases at J, with 8 bases between. CDR3 size: 13 residues. CDR1 and CDR2 from the germline V gene are MNHNS and SASEGT. The CDR3 nucleotides read TGTGCCAGCAGCCGGGACCGCAATCAGCCCCAGCATTTT. Protein: CASSRDRNQPQHF.

The rearrangement links TRBV4-1 to TRBJ1-5; perhaps TRBD1 as D (5 bases). Per the germline V gene, CDR1 is MGHRA and CDR2 is YSYEKL. The V gene lost 0 bases and the J gene lost 7 bases, with 13 bases spanning the gap. The CDR3 loop spans 15 amino acids. The CDR3 region has the DNA TGCGCCAGCAGCCAAGATATAGGGGTCGGGCAGCCCCAGCATTTT. Translation: CASSQDIGVGQPQHF.

This CDR3 reads CASSSTQGAWDEQYF. The DNA of the CDR3 is TGTGCCAGCAGCTCTACACAGGGGGCGTGGGACGAGCAGTACTTC. The genes are TRBV7-6 and TRBJ2-7, with 9 bases aligning to TRBD1. From germline, CDR1 is SGHVS and CDR2 FNYEAQ. The length of the CDR3 is 15 residues. Unmatched junction bases numbered 9, after V lost 4 bases and J lost 5 bases. Full variable domain (missing parts from reference TRBV7-6 and TRBJ2-7): GAGVSQSPRYKVTKRGQDVALRCDPISGHVSLYWYRQALGQGPEFLTYFNYEAQQDKSGLPNDRFSAERPEGSISTLTIQRTEQRDSAMYRCASSSTQGAWDEQYFGPGTRLTVT.

The J gene is TRBJ2-1, the V gene TRBV28; D unclear. Germline V CDR1 and CDR2: MDHEN, SYDVKM. Between the trimmed V and J ends, which lost 4 bases and 6 bases, there was a span of 16 bases. The CDR3 contains 15 residues. CDR3 coding DNA: TGTGCCAGCAGTTCCCCCACCGGCCGTAGCAATGAGCAGTTCTTC. It is translated as CASSSPTGRSNEQFF.

This chain uses TRBV5-6 with TRBJ1-4; D may be TRBD1 (5 bases). The V end lost 6 bases, the J end lost 5 bases, and 14 bases lay between the germline ends. The germline V gene encodes CDR1 SGHDT and CDR2 YYEEEE. This CDR3 is built from 14 residues. CDR3 sequence: CASTRVGPNEKLFF. In DNA, the CDR3 is TGTGCCAGCACCAGAGTGGGACCAAATGAAAAACTGTTTTTT.

The chain links TRBV19 to TRBJ2-3, with 8 nucleotides matching TRBD2. The CDR3 sequence is 16 residues long. The V gene's germline CDR1 is LNHDA and CDR2 SQIVND (reference sequence). V dropped 3 bases and J dropped 1; count of bases not matched to a gene: 6. The CDR3 nucleotides read TGTGCCAGTAGTATTTCCGGGAGGGGAGGCACAGATACGCAGTATTTT. It yields the protein CASSISGRGGTDTQYF.

CDR3 in DNA: TGCGCCAGCAGTGATCTCGTTGGGCAGTTCTTC. Protein: CASSDLVGQFF. This chain connects TRBV10-1 to TRBJ2-1; D is unclear. The CDR3 has 11 amino acids. Trimming stripped 3 bases from V and 12 bases from J, with 9 bases between. Germline V gene sequence: CDR1 WNHNN, CDR2 SYGVQD (reference sequence).

V is TRBV27 and J is TRBJ2-1; 8 bases fit TRBD2. The CDR3 runs to 15 residues. After removal of 3 bases from V and 9 bases from J, the junction contained 10 bases not matched to a gene. The V gene's germline CDR1 is MNHEY and CDR2 SMNVEV (reference sequence). The CDR3, as DNA: TGTGCCAGCAGTTTGAATAGGGTAGCGGGGACTGAGCAGTTCTTC. Translation gives CASSLNRVAGTEQFF.

The rearrangement joins TRBV6-6 to TRBJ1-5; weak D call: TRBD1 (5 bases). V shed 6 bases and J shed 9 bases, with 21 bases lying between them. The CDR3 spans 15 residues. CDR1 and CDR2 (germline): MNHNY, SVGAGI (reference sequence). In DNA, the CDR3 is TGTGCCAGCAGCCCGGACCGACAGAACAGGCGGCCCCAGCATTTT. Protein sequence: CASSPDRQNRRPQHF.

CDR3 DNA: TGTGCCAGCAGTTATCGACAGCCGAACACTGAAGCTTTCTTT. Its protein is CASSYRQPNTEAFF. V and J are TRBV6-5 and TRBJ1-1, with D possibly being TRBD1 (5 bases). The CDR3 spans 14 residues. V gave up 3 bases and J gave up 1 base, with 9 bases separating them. CDR1 and CDR2 from the germline V gene are MNHEY and SVGAGI.

This clone was found a few times. The chain carries TRBV7-2 and TRBJ2-1; D remains ambiguous. Per germline, CDR1 SGHTA and CDR2 FQGNSA. This CDR3 spans 15 amino acids. Trimming left V 5 bases short and J 0 bases short, with 11 bases between. DNA for the CDR3: TGTGCCAGCAGCAGTTGGAGTAGCTCCTACAATGAGCAGTTCTTC. This gives the protein CASSSWSSSYNEQFF. The full variable domain, its missing parts supplied by reference TRBV7-2 and TRBJ2-1, is GAGVSQSPSNKVTEKGKDVELRCDPISGHTALYWYRQSLGQGLEFLIYFQGNSAPDKSGLPSDRFSAERTGGSVSTLTIQRTQQEDSAVYLCASSSWSSSYNEQFFGPGTRLTVL.

This clone was counted once. The chain joins TRBV6-5 to TRBJ1-5; 9 bases align to TRBD1. Germline values: CDR1 MNHEY, CDR2 SVGAGI. CDR3 length: 14 amino acids. V trimming: 8 bases; J trimming: 7 bases; junction bases outside the gene matches: 9. The CDR3 DNA reads as TGTGCCAGCCGTCGGACAGGGGTTCGCCAGCCCCAGCATTTT. The encoded protein is CASRRTGVRQPQHF.

This clone was picked up a small number of times. The genes are TRBV6-1 and TRBJ2-5; possible D gene TRBD1, 5 bases. V lost 3 bases and J lost 3, with 17 bases in between. The CDR3 consists of 16 residues. From germline, CDR1 is MNHNS and CDR2 SASEGT. The CDR3 DNA reads as TGTGCCAGCAGTGAGTGGGGCATCGGGCGTGAAGAGACCCAGTACTTC. This gives the protein CASSEWGIGREETQYF.

V is TRBV28 and J is TRBJ2-7; 10 bases line up with TRBD2. CDR3 length equals 17 residues. V trimming: 1 base; J trimming: 1 base; junction bases outside the gene matches: 7. CDR1 is MDHEN, CDR2 SYDVKM, per germline. The CDR3 nucleotides are TGTGCCAGCAGTTTATCGAGCGGGAGGGCCGCTTCCTACGAGCAGTACTTC. This codes for CASSLSSGRAASYEQYF.

The rearrangement links TRBV7-8 to TRBJ2-1; D remains ambiguous. The CDR3 is made up of 15 amino acids. Trimming removed 2 bases from V and 6 bases from J, with 14 bases in between. Germline V lookup: CDR1 SGHVS, CDR2 FQNEAQ. In nucleotides, the CDR3 is TGTGCCAGCAGCTTAACTGGGCAGAGCTTCAATGAGCAGTTCTTC. This codes for CASSLTGQSFNEQFF.

The J gene is TRBJ2-3, the V gene TRBV27; TRBD2 matches at 14 bases. The V segment lost 5 bases and the J segment 2 bases; nucleotides outside the gene matches: 9. The length of the CDR3 is 18 residues. Germline values: CDR1 MNHEY, CDR2 SMNVEV (reference sequence). Here the CDR3 DNA reads TGTGCCAGCAGTCAAGGACTAGCGGGAGGACCGTACACAGATACGCAGTATTTT. Its protein is CASSQGLAGGPYTDTQYF.

The J gene is TRBJ1-2, the V gene TRBV28; TRBD1 might be the D (5 bases). The CDR3 is 12 amino acids. Per the germline V gene, CDR1 is MDHEN and CDR2 is SYDVKM. V lost 4 bases and J lost 4, with 7 bases in between. The DNA of the CDR3 is TGTGCCAGCAGTTGGGGGTCCTATGGCTACACCTTC. It translates to CASSWGSYGYTF.

As for this clone: Other DNA sequences in this sample translate to the same CDR3. This chain joins TRBV2 and TRBJ2-1, with 13 bases that match TRBD2. The CDR3 is made up of 14 amino acids. From germline, CDR1 is SNHLY and CDR2 FYNNEI. V gave up 6 bases and J gave up 4 bases; unmatched junction bases: 0. The CDR3 coding sequence is TGTGCCAGCAGGGGACTAGCGGGATACAATGAGCAGTTCTTC. The encoded protein is CASRGLAGYNEQFF.

The V and J genes are TRBV7-6 and TRBJ1-5; D is unresolved. Trimming shortened V by 5 bases and J by 10 bases, and 15 bases separated the two germline ends. The germline gives CDR1 SGHVS, CDR2 FNYEAQ. The CDR3 runs to 13 residues. The CDR3 sequence: CASSLSEVQPQHF. The CDR3, as DNA: TGTGCCAGCAGCCTATCGGAGGTCCAACCCCAGCATTTT.

V is TRBV20-1 and J is TRBJ1-2; 7 nucleotides line up with TRBD1. The junction had 1 base not matched to a gene; V was cut back by 6 bases and J by 6 bases. This CDR3 spans 10 amino acids. The germline gives CDR1 DFQATT, CDR2 SNEGSKA (reference sequence). The CDR3 loop is CSAGQDGYTF. Written as DNA, the CDR3 is TGCAGTGCAGGACAGGATGGCTACACCTTC.